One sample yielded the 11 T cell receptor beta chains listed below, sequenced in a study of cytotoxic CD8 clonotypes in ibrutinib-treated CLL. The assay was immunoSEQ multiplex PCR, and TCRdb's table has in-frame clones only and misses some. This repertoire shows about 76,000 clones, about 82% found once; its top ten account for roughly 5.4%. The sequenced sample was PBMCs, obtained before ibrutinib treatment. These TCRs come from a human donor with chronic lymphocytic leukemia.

The CDR3 spells CASSIFYSKSGYGYTF. CDR3 in DNA: TGTGCCAGTAGTATATTTTACTCCAAGTCGGGCTATGGCTACACCTTC. The chain links TRBV19 to TRBJ1-2; D remains ambiguous. The CDR3 length is 16 residues. V was pared by 2 bases and J by 4 bases, with 17 bases between. Germline CDR1 LNHDA, CDR2 SQIVND (reference sequence).

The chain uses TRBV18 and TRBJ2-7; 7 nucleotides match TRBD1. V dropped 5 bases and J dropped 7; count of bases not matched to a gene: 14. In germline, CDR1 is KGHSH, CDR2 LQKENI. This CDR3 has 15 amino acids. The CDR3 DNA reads TGTGCCAGCTCATTATCCGGGACAGCGCCTCTGGAGCAGTACTTC. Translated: CASSLSGTAPLEQYF.

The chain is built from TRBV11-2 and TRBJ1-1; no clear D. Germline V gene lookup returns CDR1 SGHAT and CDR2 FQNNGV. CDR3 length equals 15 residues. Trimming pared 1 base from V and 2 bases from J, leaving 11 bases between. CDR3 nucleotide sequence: TGTGCCAGCAGCTTAGTTTATTCTGGAAACACTGAAGCTTTCTTT. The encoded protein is CASSLVYSGNTEAFF.

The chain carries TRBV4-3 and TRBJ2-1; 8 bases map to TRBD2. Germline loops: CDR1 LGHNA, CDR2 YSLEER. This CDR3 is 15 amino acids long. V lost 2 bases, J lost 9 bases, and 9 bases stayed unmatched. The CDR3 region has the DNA TGCGCCAGCAGCCAATCCGGGACTAGGGGCGGTGAGCAGTTCTTC. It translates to CASSQSGTRGGEQFF.

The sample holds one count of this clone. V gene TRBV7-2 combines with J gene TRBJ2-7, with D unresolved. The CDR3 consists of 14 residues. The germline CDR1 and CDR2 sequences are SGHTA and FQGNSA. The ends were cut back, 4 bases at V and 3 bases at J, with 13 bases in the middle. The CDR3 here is CASSSRKGNYEQYF. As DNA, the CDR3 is TGTGCCAGCAGCTCTCGGAAGGGCAACTACGAGCAGTACTTC.

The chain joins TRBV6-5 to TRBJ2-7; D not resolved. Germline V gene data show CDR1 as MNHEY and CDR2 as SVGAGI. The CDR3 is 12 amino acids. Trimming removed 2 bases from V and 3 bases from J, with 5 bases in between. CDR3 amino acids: CASSYDNYEQYF. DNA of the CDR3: TGTGCCAGCAGTTACGACAACTACGAGCAGTACTTC.

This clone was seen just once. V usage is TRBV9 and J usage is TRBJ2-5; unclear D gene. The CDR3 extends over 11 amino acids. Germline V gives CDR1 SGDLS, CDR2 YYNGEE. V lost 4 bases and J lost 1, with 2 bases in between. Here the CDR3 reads CASSPQETQYF. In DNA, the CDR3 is TGTGCCAGCAGCCCCCAAGAGACCCAGTACTTC.

The CDR3 reads CASSLGSLGEAFF. The CDR3 DNA reads as TGTGCCAGCAGCTTGGGATCCTTGGGCGAAGCTTTCTTT. The chain employs TRBV7-3 and TRBJ1-1; no clear D. CDR1 and CDR2 from the germline V gene are SGHTA and FQGTGA. V gave up 3 bases and J gave up 8 bases, with 13 bases separating them. The CDR3 covers 13 residues.

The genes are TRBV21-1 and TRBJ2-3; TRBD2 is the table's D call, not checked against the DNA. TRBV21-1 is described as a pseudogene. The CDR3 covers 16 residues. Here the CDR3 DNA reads TGTGCCAGCAGCAAAGATCGGGCGGGAGGGATAAATACGCAGTATTTT. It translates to CASSKDRAGGINTQYF.

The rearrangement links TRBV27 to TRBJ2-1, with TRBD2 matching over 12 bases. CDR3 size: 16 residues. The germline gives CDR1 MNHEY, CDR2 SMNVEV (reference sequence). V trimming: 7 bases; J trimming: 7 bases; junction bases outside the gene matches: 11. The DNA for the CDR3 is TGTGCCAGCAACTCGCAGGGACTAGCGGGTGGGAATGAGCAGTTCTTC. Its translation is CASNSQGLAGGNEQFF.

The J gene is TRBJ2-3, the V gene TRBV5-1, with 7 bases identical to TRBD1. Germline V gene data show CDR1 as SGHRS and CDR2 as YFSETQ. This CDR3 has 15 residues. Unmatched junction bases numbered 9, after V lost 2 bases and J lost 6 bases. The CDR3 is CASSLQGPGGDTQYF. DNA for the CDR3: TGCGCCAGCAGCTTACAGGGGCCTGGCGGCGATACGCAGTATTTT.